The rows below give T cell receptor beta chains drawn from one sample of a study of Graves' ophthalmopathy and Graves' hyperthyroidism. TCRdb fed the multiplex PCR reads into MiXCR, producing one record per CDR3 protein. Of around 1,000,000 distinct CDR3 sequences listed, roughly two fifths are singletons. Input material: peripheral blood or thyroid tissue (not recorded which). These receptors came from an adult man with Graves' hyperthyroidism. Both conserved end residues are part of each CDR3. Each record gives: J gene, clone size, D gene, V gene, CDR3 protein, CDR3 DNA. The D gene is left open where the match is weak. Rows may omit the clone size; those that give it use once, few, many or a size class.

TRBJ2-7,-,-,TRBV9,CASSPPSRGEQYF,TGTGCCAGCAGCCCCCCGTCCCGAGGCGAGCAGTACTTC
TRBJ2-3,-,TRBD2,TRBV7-9,CASSLSVAGVTDTQYF,TGTGCCAGCAGCTTAAGTGTAGCGGGAGTTACAGATACGCAGTATTTT
TRBJ1-5,many,-,TRBV2,CASSRRASSNQPQHF,TGTGCCAGCAGCAGGAGGGCCTCTAGCAATCAGCCCCAGCATTTT
TRBJ1-6,-,TRBD1,TRBV12-3/TRBV12-4,CASKTGGTGNSPLHF,TGTGCCAGCAAGACCGGGGGGACAGGGAATTCACCCCTCCACTTT
TRBJ2-3,once,-,TRBV10-1,CASSTGFTDTQYF,TGCGCCAGCAGTACGGGTTTCACAGATACGCAGTATTTT
TRBJ2-5,-,-,TRBV6-5,CASSYVIRETQYF,TGTGCCAGCAGTTACGTGATTAGAGAGACCCAGTACTTC
TRBJ2-7,-,-,TRBV20-1,CSARDGDRSSYEQYF,TGCAGTGCTAGAGACGGTGACAGGAGCTCCTACGAGCAGTACTTC
TRBJ2-2,-,TRBD1,TRBV29-1,CSVEAITGGTGELFF,TGCAGCGTTGAAGCCATCACAGGGGGCACCGGGGAGCTGTTTTTT
TRBJ2-7,many,-,TRBV20-1,CSARDLRQGDEQYF,TGCAGTGCTAGAGATCTAAGGCAGGGTGACGAGCAGTACTTC
TRBJ1-2,many,-,TRBV2,CASKTTWGSHGYTF,TGTGCCAGTAAGACGACGTGGGGGAGCCATGGCTACACCTTC
TRBJ1-5,many,-,TRBV6-2/TRBV6-3,CASSYGRGNQPQHF,TGTGCCAGCAGTTACGGGCGGGGCAATCAGCCCCAGCATTTT
TRBJ1-6,-,-,TRBV7-8,CASAYNSPLHF,TGTGCCAGTGCGTATAATTCACCCCTCCACTTT
TRBJ2-5,many,-,TRBV20-1,CSARSETQYF,TGCAGTGCTAGGTCTGAGACCCAGTACTTC
TRBJ1-3,many,-,TRBV25-1,CASSEYDEGMGNTIYF,TGTGCCAGCAGTGAATATGATGAGGGTATGGGAAACACCATATATTTT
TRBJ2-7,-,-,TRBV4-1,CASSQGRGGPGAYEQYF,TGCGCCAGCAGCCAAGGAAGGGGGGGGCCAGGAGCCTACGAGCAGTACTTC
TRBJ1-1,many,TRBD1,TRBV7-2,CASSLDRENTEAFF,TGTGCCAGCAGCCTAGACAGGGAGAACACTGAAGCTTTCTTT
TRBJ1-1,many,TRBD1,TRBV6-5,CASNTGAMNTEAFF,TGTGCCAGCAATACAGGGGCTATGAACACTGAAGCTTTCTTT
TRBJ2-5,-,TRBD1,TRBV24-1,CASSPTGGKTQYF,TGTGCCAGCAGTCCTACAGGGGGCAAGACCCAGTACTTC
TRBJ1-6,-,-,TRBV4-2,CASSQDGAGGSPLHF,TGTGCCAGCAGCCAAGATGGTGCGGGAGGGTCACCCCTCCACTTT
TRBJ1-6,-,-,TRBV4-1,CASSRERVDSPLHF,TGTGCCAGCAGCCGTGAGAGGGTGGATTCACCCCTCCACTTT
TRBJ1-5,many,-,TRBV20-1,CSVRYGNQPQHF,TGCAGTGTCAGGTATGGGAATCAGCCCCAGCATTTT
TRBJ1-2,-,-,TRBV7-9,CASSYGGAGAEYGYTF,TGTGCCAGCAGCTACGGAGGGGCAGGGGCCGAGTATGGCTACACCTTC